This T cell receptor (beta chain) comes out of a study of blood T cells in healthy people across ages. Study results and limitations: Unsorted PBMC input precluded a conclusive naive versus antigen-experienced comparison.

Next came a second PCR, run for about 7 to 12 cycles, which used a sample-barcoded 5' primer along with a J-beta primer mix. Via MiXCR, TCRdb re-called the 5' RACE reads, giving one row per CDR3 protein. The sample consists of approximately 800,000 distinct CDR3 sequences, 35% to 60% of them appearing once. The table lists this clonotype with a few counts. The antigen is not known. There are 16 residues in the CDR3. The germline CDR1 and CDR2 sequences are SGHTA and FQGNSA. After removal of 0 bases from V and 8 bases from J, the junction contained 8 bases not matched to a gene. The source material was blood. This chain uses TRBV7-2 with TRBJ2-1, with 9 nucleotides matching TRBD2. The clonotype originates from a man at least 80 years old in good health. CDR3: CASSLATAGGGDEQFF. CDR3 in DNA: TGTGCCAGCAGCTTAGCGACGGCGGGAGGGGGCGATGAGCAGTTCTTC. The whole variable domain, remainder taken from reference TRBV7-2 and TRBJ2-1, is GAGVSQSPSNKVTEKGKDVELRCDPISGHTALYWYRQSLGQGLEFLIYFQGNSAPDKSGLPSDRFSAERTGGSVSTLTIQRTQQEDSAVYLCASSLATAGGGDEQFFGPGTRLTVL.